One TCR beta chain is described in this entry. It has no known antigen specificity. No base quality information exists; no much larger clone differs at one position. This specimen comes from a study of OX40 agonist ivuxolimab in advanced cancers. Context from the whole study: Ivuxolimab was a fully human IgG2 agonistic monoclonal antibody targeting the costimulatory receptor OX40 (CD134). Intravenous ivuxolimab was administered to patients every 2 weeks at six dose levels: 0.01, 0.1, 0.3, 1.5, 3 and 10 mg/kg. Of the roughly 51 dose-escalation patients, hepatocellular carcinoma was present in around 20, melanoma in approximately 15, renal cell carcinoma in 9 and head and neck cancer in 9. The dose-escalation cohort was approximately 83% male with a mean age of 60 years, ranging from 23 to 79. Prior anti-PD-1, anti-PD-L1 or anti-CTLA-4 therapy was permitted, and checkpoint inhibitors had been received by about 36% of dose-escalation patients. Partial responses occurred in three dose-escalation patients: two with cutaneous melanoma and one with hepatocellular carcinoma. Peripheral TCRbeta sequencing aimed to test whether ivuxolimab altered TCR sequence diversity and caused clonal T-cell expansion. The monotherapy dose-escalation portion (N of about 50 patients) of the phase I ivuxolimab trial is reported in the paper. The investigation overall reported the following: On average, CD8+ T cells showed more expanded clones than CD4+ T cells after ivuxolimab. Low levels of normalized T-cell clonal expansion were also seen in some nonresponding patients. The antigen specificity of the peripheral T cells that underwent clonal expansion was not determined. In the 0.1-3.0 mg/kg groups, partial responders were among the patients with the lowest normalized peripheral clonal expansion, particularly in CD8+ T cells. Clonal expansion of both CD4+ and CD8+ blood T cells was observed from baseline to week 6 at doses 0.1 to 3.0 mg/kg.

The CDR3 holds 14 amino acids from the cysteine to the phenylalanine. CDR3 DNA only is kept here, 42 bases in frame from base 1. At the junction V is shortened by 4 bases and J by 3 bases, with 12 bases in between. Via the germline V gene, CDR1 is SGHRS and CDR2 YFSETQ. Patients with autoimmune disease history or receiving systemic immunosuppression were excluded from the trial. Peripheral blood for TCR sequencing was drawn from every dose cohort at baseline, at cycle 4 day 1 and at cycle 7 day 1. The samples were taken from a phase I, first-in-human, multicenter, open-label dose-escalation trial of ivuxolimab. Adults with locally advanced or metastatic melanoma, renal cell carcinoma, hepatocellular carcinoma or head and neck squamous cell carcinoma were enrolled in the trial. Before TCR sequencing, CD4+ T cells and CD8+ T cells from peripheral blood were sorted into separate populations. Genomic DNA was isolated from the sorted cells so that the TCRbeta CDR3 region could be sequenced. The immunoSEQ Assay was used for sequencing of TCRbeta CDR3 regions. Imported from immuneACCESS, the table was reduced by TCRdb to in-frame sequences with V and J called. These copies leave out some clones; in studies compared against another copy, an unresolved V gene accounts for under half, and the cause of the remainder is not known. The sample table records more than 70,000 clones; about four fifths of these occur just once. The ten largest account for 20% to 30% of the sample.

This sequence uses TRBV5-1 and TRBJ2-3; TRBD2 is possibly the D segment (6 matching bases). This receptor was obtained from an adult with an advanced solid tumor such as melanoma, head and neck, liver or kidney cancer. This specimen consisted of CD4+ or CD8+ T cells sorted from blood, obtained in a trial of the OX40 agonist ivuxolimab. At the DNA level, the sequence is TGCGCCAGCAGCCTCTCGGCGGGGACAGATACGCAGTATTTT. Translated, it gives CASSLSAGTDTQYF.